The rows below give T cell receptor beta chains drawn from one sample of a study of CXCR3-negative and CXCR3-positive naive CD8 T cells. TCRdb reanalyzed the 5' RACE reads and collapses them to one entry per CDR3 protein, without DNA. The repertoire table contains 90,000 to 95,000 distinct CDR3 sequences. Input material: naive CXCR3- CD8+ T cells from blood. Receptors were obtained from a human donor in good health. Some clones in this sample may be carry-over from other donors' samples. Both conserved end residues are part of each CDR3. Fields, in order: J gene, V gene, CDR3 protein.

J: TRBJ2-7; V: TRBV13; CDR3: CASSVEFEGSYEQYF
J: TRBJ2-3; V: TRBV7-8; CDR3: CASSLKLGSSTDTQYF
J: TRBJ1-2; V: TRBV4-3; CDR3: CASSLAGDGSGGYTF
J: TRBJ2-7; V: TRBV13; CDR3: CASSRTSAGGSYEQYF
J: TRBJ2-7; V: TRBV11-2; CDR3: CASRVGGTSLDEQYF
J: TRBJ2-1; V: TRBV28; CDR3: CASSFTDNEQFF
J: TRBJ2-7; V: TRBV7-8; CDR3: CASGGGASYEQYF
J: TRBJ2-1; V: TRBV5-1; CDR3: CASSFHSGGAYNEQFF
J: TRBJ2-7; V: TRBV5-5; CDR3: CASSLVEGREQYF
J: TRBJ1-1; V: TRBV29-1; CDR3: CSAVLWDSPTEAFF
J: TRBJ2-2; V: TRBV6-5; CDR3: CASSYPRLGQGPGELFF
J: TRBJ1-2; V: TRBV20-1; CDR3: CSEQGDYGYTF
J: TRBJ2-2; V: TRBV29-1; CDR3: CSVWGRTGELFF
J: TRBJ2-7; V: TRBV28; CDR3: CASSPRYEQYF
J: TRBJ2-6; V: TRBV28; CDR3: CASRTGANVLTF
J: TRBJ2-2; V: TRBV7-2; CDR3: CASSLIRGRLNTGELFF
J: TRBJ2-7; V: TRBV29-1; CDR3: CSVELVGYEQYF
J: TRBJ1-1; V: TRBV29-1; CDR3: CSVEGGNTEAFF
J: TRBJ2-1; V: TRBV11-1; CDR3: CASSPVAPTPDYEQFF
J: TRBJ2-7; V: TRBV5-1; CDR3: CASSLLTSGGPYEQYF
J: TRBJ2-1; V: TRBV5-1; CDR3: CASSLPGVYNEQFF
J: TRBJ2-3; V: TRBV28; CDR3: CASSLRLGKSPDTQYF
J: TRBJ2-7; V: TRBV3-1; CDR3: CASSAPGQISYEQYF
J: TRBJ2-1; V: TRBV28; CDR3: CASSPFTSGSPGYNEQFF
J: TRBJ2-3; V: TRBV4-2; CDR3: CASIQDYRAADTQYF
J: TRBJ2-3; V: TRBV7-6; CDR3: CASSPLLAPAQYF
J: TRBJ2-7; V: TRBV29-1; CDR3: CSVEIAYEQYF
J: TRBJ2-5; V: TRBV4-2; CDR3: CASSQVERGAPQETQYF
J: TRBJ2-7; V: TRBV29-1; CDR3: CSVEDRGEYEQYF
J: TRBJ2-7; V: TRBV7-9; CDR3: CASNPSPWGDEQYF
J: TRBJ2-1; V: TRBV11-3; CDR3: CASSYPRTSADNEQFF
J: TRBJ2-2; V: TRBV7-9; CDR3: CASSLVDENTGELFF
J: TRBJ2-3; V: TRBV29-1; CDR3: CSVGGATSGRATTDTQYF
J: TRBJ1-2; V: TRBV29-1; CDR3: CSVGREGGENYGYTF
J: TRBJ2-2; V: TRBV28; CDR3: CASSFLQGKGTGELFF
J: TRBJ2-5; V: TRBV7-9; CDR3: CASREHGAKETQYF
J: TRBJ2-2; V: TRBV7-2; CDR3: CASSLLRNTGELFF
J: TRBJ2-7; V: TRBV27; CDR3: CASRDISYEQYF
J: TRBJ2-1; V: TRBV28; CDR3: CASSLDRSEQFF
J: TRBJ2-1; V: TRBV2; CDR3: CASSSGLGGRNNEQFF
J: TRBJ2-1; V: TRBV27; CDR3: CASRPGQYNKQFF
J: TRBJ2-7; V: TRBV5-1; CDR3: CASSLTAEYEQYF
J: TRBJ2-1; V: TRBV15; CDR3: CATSKGTSGYNEQFF
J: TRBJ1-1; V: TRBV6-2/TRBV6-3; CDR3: CASSLGHTEAFF
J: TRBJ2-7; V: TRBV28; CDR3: CASSLFTGSSYEQYF
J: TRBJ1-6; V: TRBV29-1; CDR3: CSVGEGWNSPLHF
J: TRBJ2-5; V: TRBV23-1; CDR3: CASSRNRDKAQETQYF
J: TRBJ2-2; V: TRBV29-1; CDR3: CSVDPATGDSGELFF
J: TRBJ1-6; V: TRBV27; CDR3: CASSFHNSPLHF
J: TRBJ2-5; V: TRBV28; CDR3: CASSLIETGAETQYF
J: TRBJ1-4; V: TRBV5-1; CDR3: CASSGGMPDEKLFF
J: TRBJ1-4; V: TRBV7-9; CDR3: CASSITPGTGDEKLFF
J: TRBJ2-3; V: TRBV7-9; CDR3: CASSALRDTQYF
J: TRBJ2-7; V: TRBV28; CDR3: CASSLFETAFAYEQYF
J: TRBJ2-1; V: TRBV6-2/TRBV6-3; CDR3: CASSLGGEPYNEQFF
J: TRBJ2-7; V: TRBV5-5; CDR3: CASTGTGSYEQYF
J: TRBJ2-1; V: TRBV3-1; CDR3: CASSQDSRGSYNEQFF
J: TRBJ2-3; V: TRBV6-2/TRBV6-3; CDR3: CASSYGTGTDTQYF
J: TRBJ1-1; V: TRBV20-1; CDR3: CSAQDRDWWAFF